The 24 T cell receptor beta chains given below trace back to one sample, sequenced in a study of T cells in Graves' hyperthyroidism and ophthalmopathy. The investigators amplified TCR beta CDR3 regions from RNA transcripts. Researchers ran a first-round RT-PCR on the TCR CDR3 using the HTBI primer set. In TCRdb, the multiplex PCR reads were re-called with MiXCR into one record per CDR3 protein. Of around 290,000 distinct CDR3 sequences in the sample, about 15% were seen once. What was sequenced was blood. These receptor sequences come from a woman aged 55-69 years with Graves' ophthalmopathy.

This clonotype was seen repeatedly, ten times or more. V gene TRBV6-2 or TRBV6-3 combines with J gene TRBJ2-1; TRBD1 might be the D (6 bases). V was shortened by 6 bases and J by 6 bases, with 18 bases between the two germline ends. The CDR3 is 15 amino acids. The V gene's germline CDR1 is MNHEY and CDR2 SVGEGT. CDR3 nucleotides: TGTGCCAGCAGGGATAGGACAGAAGGACCCAATGAGCAGTTCTTC. Amino acid sequence: CASRDRTEGPNEQFF.

This clonotype was counted ten times or more. V usage is TRBV5-1 and J usage is TRBJ1-2, with D uncertain. With 3 bases removed from V and 4 bases from J, the gap between germline ends came to 16 bases. This CDR3 region has 15 residues. Germline V gene lookup returns CDR1 SGHRS and CDR2 YFSETQ. CDR3 in DNA: TGCGCCAGCAGCTCGACCAGCGCTAAAGGCTATGGCTACACCTTC. Amino acid sequence: CASSSTSAKGYGYTF. The variable domain in full, completed from reference TRBV5-1 and TRBJ1-2, reads KAGVTQTPRYLIKTRGQQVTLSCSPISGHRSVSWYQQTPGQGLQFLFEYFSETQRNKGNFPGRFSGRQFSNSRSEMNVSTLELGDSALYLCASSSTSAKGYGYTFGSGTRLTVV.

The chain joins TRBV6-1 to TRBJ2-7; D tentatively reads TRBD1 or TRBD2 (5 bases each). The CDR3 sequence is 15 residues long. V was cut by 7 bases and J by 3 bases, with 19 bases left in between. The germline V gene has CDR1 MNHNS and CDR2 SASEGT. The CDR3 loop reads CASTPEATRGYEQYF. CDR3 nucleotide sequence: TGTGCCAGCACCCCTGAGGCGACGAGGGGCTACGAGCAGTACTTC.

This clonotype was seen ten or more times. The V gene is TRBV28, the J gene TRBJ2-2; possible D gene TRBD2, 5 bases. Trimming pared 2 bases from V and 5 bases from J, leaving 12 bases between. The CDR3 spans 15 residues. Per the germline V gene, CDR1 is MDHEN and CDR2 is SYDVKM. As DNA, the CDR3 is TGTGCCAGCAGTTTAGGCCTCAGCGGAACCGGGGAGCTGTTTTTT. It codes for CASSLGLSGTGELFF.

The CDR3 protein is CASSQEPSGGAEETQYF. DNA for the CDR3: TGCGCCAGCAGCCAAGAGCCTAGCGGGGGGGCCGAGGAGACCCAGTACTTC. The rearrangement joins TRBV4-1 to TRBJ2-5; TRBD2 aligns across 12 bases. The V gene end was trimmed by 0 bases and the J gene end by 5 bases; junction bases not matched to a gene: 7. Per the germline V gene, CDR1 is MGHRA and CDR2 is YSYEKL. The CDR3 consists of 17 residues.

This clonotype has only a few counts. J is TRBJ2-2 and V is TRBV6-1; perhaps D is TRBD1 or TRBD2 (5 bases each). CDR1 and CDR2 (germline): MNHNS, SASEGT. Between the trimmed V and J ends, which lost 7 bases and 5 bases, there was a span of 17 bases. CDR3 length equals 15 residues. The CDR3 nucleotides read TGTGCCAGCACCTTACCGGGACGGACGACCGGGGAGCTGTTTTTT. This translates into CASTLPGRTTGELFF.

The J gene is TRBJ1-3, the V gene TRBV6-1; the D gene is possibly TRBD1 (5 bases). The CDR3 is made up of 15 amino acids. Per germline, CDR1 MNHNS and CDR2 SASEGT. Trimming took off 8 bases at V and 2 bases at J, with 16 bases between the two ends. CDR3 protein: CASVIRAGTGNTIYF. The CDR3 DNA is TGTGCCAGCGTCATAAGGGCAGGGACTGGAAACACCATATATTTT.

This clonotype was detected many times. The chain links TRBV20-1 to TRBJ2-1; the match to TRBD1 covers 7 bases. The CDR3 runs 14 residues. Germline V gene lookup returns CDR1 DFQATT and CDR2 SNEGSKA (reference sequence). V dropped 0 bases and J dropped 3; count of bases not matched to a gene: 2. CDR3 DNA sequence: TGCAGTGCTAGAGATGGGACAGACTACAATGAGCAGTTCTTC. Residues: CSARDGTDYNEQFF.

The table lists this clonotype with many counts. The chain combines TRBV4-2 with TRBJ1-1; weak D call: TRBD1 (5 bases). The CDR3 extends over 15 amino acids. The V and J ends lost 0 bases and 3 bases respectively, with 11 bases between them. Germline V gene sequence: CDR1 LGHNA, CDR2 YNFKEQ. Here the CDR3 reads CASSQDRAGHTEAFF. The DNA for the CDR3 is TGTGCCAGCAGCCAAGATAGGGCAGGGCACACTGAAGCTTTCTTT.

There are many counts of this clonotype. The chain employs TRBV5-1 and TRBJ2-3; 10 bases align to TRBD1. The CDR3 consists of 16 residues. The germline V gene encodes CDR1 SGHRS and CDR2 YFSETQ. Trimming at V came to 1 base and at J to 1 base, leaving 3 bases not matched to a gene. The CDR3 region is CASSLQGTGGTDTQYF. CDR3 DNA: TGCGCCAGCAGCTTGCAGGGGACAGGGGGCACAGATACGCAGTATTTT.

This clonotype came up many times. This chain joins TRBV5-1 and TRBJ2-1, with D perhaps TRBD1 (6 bases). The germline CDR1 and CDR2 sequences are SGHRS and YFSETQ. CDR3 length: 15 amino acids. Trimming left V 2 bases short and J 5 bases short, with 14 bases between. Here the CDR3 reads CASSLQGGLNNEQFF. CDR3 DNA: TGCGCCAGCAGCTTACAGGGCGGCCTTAACAATGAGCAGTTCTTC.

This clonotype was counted at least ten times. The gene calls are TRBV7-3 and TRBJ2-7; 12 nucleotides align to TRBD2. V lost 5 bases, J lost 4 bases, and 9 bases stayed unmatched. CDR1 and CDR2 from the germline V gene are SGHTA and FQGTGA. The CDR3 is 16 amino acids. CDR3: CASSQTSTSGSYEQYF. CDR3 in DNA: TGTGCCAGCAGCCAGACGTCGACTAGCGGGAGTTACGAGCAGTACTTC.

V and J are TRBV7-6 and TRBJ1-2, with 10 bases lining up with TRBD1. Losses at the gene ends were 5 bases for V and 6 bases for J; bases not matched to a gene: 3. CDR1 SGHVS and CDR2 FNYEAQ come from the germline V gene. The CDR3 has 13 amino acids. CDR3 sequence reads: CASSRDRGHGYTF. CDR3 bases: TGTGCCAGCAGCCGTGACAGGGGGCATGGCTACACCTTC.

This clonotype was seen repeatedly, ten times or more. The chain couples TRBV28 to TRBJ2-1, with 8 positions matching TRBD2. Trimming took 5 bases from V and 10 from J; bases not matched to a gene: 10. The CDR3 length is 14 residues. Germline CDR1 is MDHEN and CDR2 is SYDVKM. The CDR3 DNA is TGTGCCAGCAGTGCGGGAGGAGGTGTGCCCGAGCAGTTCTTC. The encoded protein is CASSAGGGVPEQFF.

This clonotype came up many times. The rearrangement uses TRBV6-1 and TRBJ1-6; a possible D gene is TRBD1 (5 bases). Germline CDR1 is MNHNS and CDR2 is SASEGT. This CDR3 is 14 amino acids long. V was clipped by 5 bases and J by 6 bases, with 11 bases between them. CDR3 residues: CASSRTNLNSPLHF. The CDR3 coding sequence is TGTGCCAGCAGTCGGACAAATCTTAATTCACCCCTCCACTTT.

Worth noting for this clonotype: A read error may be the cause here, since a much bigger clone is one base away. This chain joins TRBV5-1 and TRBJ2-7; no firm D call. CDR1 SGHRS and CDR2 YFSETQ come from the germline V gene. The CDR3 extends over 15 amino acids. The CDR3 protein is CPSSLVGRSNYEQYF. CDR3 sequence (DNA): TGCCCCAGCAGCTTGGTCGGGCGGAGCAACTACGAGCAGTACTTC.

This clonotype was seen only a few times. The chain carries TRBV11-2 and TRBJ1-2; no clear D. From germline, CDR1 is SGHAT and CDR2 FQNNGV. The CDR3 sequence is 16 residues long. The germline V and J ends were trimmed by 0 bases and 0 bases, with 11 bases remaining between them. DNA for the CDR3: TGTGCCAGCAGCTTAGAGAATGACCAAGCTAACTATGGCTACACCTTC. The encoded protein is CASSLENDQANYGYTF.

This clonotype was counted between two and nine times. CDR3 in DNA: TGTGCCAGCAGTTACGGGTTAGGCGGGAGGGTACACAATGAGCAGTTCTTC. Translated, it gives CASSYGLGGRVHNEQFF. The chain combines TRBV6-2 or TRBV6-3 with TRBJ2-1; 9 positions match TRBD2. The CDR3 consists of 17 residues. The germline V gene has CDR1 MNHEY and CDR2 SVGEGT. V was pared by 2 bases and J by 5 bases, with 10 bases of the junction left unmatched.

This clonotype was observed a handful of times. This chain joins TRBV14 and TRBJ1-2; D gene unclear. The CDR3 covers 13 residues. V lost 0 bases and J lost 4, with 6 bases in between. Germline CDR1 SGHDN, CDR2 FVKESK. Here the CDR3 reads CASSQDRFYGYTF. The CDR3, as DNA: TGTGCCAGCAGCCAAGACAGGTTCTATGGCTACACCTTC.

This sequence joins TRBV5-5 and TRBJ1-4, with a possible D match to TRBD1 (6 bases). Trimming removed 6 bases from V and 4 bases from J, with 16 bases in between. Germline V gene sequence: CDR1 SGHKS, CDR2 YYEKEE (reference sequence). The CDR3 loop spans 15 amino acids. The CDR3: CASIPGGRGNEKLFF. Written as DNA, the CDR3 is TGTGCCAGCATCCCGGGGGGGCGAGGTAATGAAAAACTGTTTTTT.

This clonotype was counted at least ten times. The chain joins TRBV20-1 to TRBJ2-3; 8 positions match TRBD2. The length of the CDR3 is 12 residues. After removal of 7 bases from V and 6 bases from J, the junction contained 6 bases not matched to a gene. The germline CDR1 and CDR2 sequences are DFQATT and SNEGSKA (reference sequence). This CDR3 is CSGREDRDTQYF. CDR3 nucleotide sequence: TGCAGTGGGCGGGAGGATCGGGATACGCAGTATTTT.

This clonotype was observed many times. V gene TRBV10-3 combines with J gene TRBJ2-1; no definite D call. Deletions cut 8 bases from V and 2 bases from J, with 10 bases between. This CDR3 has 13 residues. CDR1 ENHRY and CDR2 SYGVKD come from the germline V gene. The CDR3 nucleotides are TGTGCCATCCGACTGGATCCCTACAATGAGCAGTTCTTC. It is translated as CAIRLDPYNEQFF.

The V gene is TRBV14, the J gene TRBJ2-3; D remains ambiguous. Trimming pared 0 bases from V and 0 bases from J, leaving 4 bases between. The length of the CDR3 is 14 residues. Germline V gene lookup returns CDR1 SGHDN and CDR2 FVKESK. DNA of the CDR3: TGTGCCAGCAGCCAAGAGAGGAGCACAGATACGCAGTATTTT. Its translation is CASSQERSTDTQYF.

This clonotype was seen a handful of times. A much bigger clone sits one base away, suggesting this may be a read error. The rearrangement links TRBV20-1 to TRBJ2-7; the D call may be TRBD1 or TRBD2 (5 bases each). CDR3 length: 14 amino acids. Germline CDR1 reads DFQATT; CDR2 reads SNEGSKA (reference sequence). The CDR3 reads CSAKNVGDAYGQYF. The CDR3 bases are TGCAGTGCTAAGAACGTGGGGGACGCCTACGGGCAGTACTTC.